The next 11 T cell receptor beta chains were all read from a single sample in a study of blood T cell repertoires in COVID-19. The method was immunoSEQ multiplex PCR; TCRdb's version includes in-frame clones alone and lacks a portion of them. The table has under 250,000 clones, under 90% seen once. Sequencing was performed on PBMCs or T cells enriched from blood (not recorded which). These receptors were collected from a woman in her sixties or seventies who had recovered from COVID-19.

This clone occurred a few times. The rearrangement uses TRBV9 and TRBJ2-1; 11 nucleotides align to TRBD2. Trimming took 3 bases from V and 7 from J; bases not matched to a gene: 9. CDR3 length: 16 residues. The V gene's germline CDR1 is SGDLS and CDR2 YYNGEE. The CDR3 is CASSDPSSGGSNEQFF. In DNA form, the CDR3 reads TGTGCCAGCAGCGATCCGTCTAGCGGGGGGTCTAATGAGCAGTTCTTC.

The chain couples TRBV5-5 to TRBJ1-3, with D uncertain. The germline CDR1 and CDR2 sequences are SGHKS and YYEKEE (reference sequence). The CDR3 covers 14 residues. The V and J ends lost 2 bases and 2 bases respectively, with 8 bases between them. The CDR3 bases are TGTGCCAGCAGCTTAGGAGTGACTGGAAACACCATATATTTT. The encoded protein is CASSLGVTGNTIYF.

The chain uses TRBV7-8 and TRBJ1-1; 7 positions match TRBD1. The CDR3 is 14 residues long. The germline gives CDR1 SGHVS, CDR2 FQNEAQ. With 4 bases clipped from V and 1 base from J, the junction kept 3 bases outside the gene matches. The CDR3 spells CASSSWTGNTEAFF. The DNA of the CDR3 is TGTGCCAGCAGCTCTTGGACAGGGAACACTGAAGCTTTCTTT.

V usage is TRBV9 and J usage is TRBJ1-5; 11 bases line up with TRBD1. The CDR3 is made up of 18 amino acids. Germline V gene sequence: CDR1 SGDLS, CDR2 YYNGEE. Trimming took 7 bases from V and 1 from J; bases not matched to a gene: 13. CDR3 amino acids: CASRADRGLLRSNQPQHF. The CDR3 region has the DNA TGTGCCAGCCGGGCGGACAGGGGGCTATTGAGAAGCAATCAGCCCCAGCATTTT.

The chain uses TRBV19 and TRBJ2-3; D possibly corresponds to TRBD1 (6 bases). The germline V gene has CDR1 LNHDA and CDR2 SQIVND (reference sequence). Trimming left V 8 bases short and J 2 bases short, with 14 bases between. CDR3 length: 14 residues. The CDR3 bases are TGTGCCAGTGAGAGGCAGGGACACACAGATACGCAGTATTTT. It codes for CASERQGHTDTQYF.

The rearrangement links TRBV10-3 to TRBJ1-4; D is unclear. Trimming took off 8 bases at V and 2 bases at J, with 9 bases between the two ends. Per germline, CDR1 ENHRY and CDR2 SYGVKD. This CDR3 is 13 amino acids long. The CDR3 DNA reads TGTGCCATCGGAGGGTCCACTAATGAAAAACTGTTTTTT. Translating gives CAIGGSTNEKLFF.

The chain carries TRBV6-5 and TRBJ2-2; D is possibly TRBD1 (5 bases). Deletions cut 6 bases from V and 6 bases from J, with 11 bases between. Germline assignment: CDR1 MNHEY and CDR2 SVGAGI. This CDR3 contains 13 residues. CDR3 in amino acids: CASRGQGAGELFF. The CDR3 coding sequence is TGTGCCAGCAGAGGCCAGGGCGCCGGGGAGCTGTTTTTT.

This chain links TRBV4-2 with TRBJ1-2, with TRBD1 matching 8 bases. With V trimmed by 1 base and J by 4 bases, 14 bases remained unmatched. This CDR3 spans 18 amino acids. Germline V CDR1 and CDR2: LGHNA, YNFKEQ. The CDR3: CASSQVGTGDIMIYGYTF. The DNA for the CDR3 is TGTGCCAGCAGCCAAGTAGGGACAGGAGATATTATGATCTATGGCTACACCTTC.

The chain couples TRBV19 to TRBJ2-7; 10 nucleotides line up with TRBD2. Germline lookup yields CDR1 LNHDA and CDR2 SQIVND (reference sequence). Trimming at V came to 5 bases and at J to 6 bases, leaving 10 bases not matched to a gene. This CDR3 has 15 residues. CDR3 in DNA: TGTGCCAGTAGTGGCTCTAGCGGGAGTTGGAGCGAGCAGTACTTC. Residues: CASSGSSGSWSEQYF.

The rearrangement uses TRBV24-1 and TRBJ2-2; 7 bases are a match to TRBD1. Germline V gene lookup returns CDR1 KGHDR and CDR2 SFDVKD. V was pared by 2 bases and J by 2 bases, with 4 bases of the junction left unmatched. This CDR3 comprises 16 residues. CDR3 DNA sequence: TGTGCCACCAGTGATTCTTCAGGGGGAAACACCGGGGAGCTGTTTTTT. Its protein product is CATSDSSGGNTGELFF.

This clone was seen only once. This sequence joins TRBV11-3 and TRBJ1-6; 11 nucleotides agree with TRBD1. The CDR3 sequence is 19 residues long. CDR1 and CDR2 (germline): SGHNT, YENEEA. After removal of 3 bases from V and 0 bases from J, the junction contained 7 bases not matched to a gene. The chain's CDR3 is CASSFSGTGGSSYNSPLHF. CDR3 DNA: TGTGCCAGCAGCTTCTCCGGGACAGGGGGAAGCTCCTATAATTCACCCCTCCACTTT.